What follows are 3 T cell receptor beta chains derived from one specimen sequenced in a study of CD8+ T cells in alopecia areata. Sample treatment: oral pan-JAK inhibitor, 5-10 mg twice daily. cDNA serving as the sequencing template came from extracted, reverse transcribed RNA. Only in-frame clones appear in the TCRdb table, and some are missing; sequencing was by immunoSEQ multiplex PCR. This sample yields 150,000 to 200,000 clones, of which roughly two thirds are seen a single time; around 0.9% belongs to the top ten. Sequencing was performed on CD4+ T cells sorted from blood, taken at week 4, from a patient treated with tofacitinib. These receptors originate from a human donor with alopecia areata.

As DNA, the CDR3 is TGTGCCTGGAGTACGGGCCAAGAGACCCAGTACTTC. It yields the protein CAWSTGQETQYF. The chain couples TRBV30 to TRBJ2-5; D unresolved. The V and J ends lost 2 bases and 1 base respectively, with 5 bases between them. Germline loops: CDR1 GTSNPN, CDR2 SVGIG (reference sequence). The length of the CDR3 is 12 residues.

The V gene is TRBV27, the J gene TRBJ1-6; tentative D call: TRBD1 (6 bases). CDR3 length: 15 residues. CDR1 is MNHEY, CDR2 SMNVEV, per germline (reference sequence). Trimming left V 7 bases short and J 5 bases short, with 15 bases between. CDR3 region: CASTAQGPDNSPLHF. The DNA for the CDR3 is TGTGCCAGCACCGCACAGGGACCAGATAATTCACCCCTCCACTTT.

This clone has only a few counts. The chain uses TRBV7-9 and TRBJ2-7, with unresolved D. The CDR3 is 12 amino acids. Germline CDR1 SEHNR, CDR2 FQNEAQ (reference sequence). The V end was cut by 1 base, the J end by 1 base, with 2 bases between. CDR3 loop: CASSLESYEQYF. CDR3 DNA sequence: TGTGCCAGCAGCTTAGAATCCTACGAGCAGTACTTC.